The present T cell receptor beta chain was sequenced within a study of blood T cell repertoires in COVID-19. Study-wide background: The analysed material was cDNA or gDNA that came from T cells, B-cell-depleted T cells, or PBMCs.

Enrollment of patients from Seattle took place during active infection, with longitudinal follow-up. The trim removed 1 base at V and 0 bases at J, leaving 6 bases unmatched. The CDR3 length is 19 residues. CDR1 and CDR2 from the germline V gene are LGHNT and FRNRAP. Authors' data handling: Estimation of nucleated cell counts relied on the amplification of reference gene primers. The repertoire was sequenced with immunoSEQ multiplex PCR; TCRdb's copy has only in-frame clones and lacks some. Clonal size and the V and J genes are those of that table, whereas D and trimming came from the DNA. The sample has 55,000 to 65,000 clones; 75% to 85% are singletons.

The sequencing sample was made of peripheral blood. The rearrangement links TRBV12-5 to TRBJ2-1; 13 bases are shared with TRBD2. The source is a man aged 55 to 69 with COVID-19, enrolled during active disease. The CDR3 sequence is CASGLDGLAGAISYNEQFF. The CDR3 DNA sequence: TGTGCTAGTGGTTTGGATGGACTAGCGGGGGCGATCTCCTACAATGAGCAGTTCTTC.